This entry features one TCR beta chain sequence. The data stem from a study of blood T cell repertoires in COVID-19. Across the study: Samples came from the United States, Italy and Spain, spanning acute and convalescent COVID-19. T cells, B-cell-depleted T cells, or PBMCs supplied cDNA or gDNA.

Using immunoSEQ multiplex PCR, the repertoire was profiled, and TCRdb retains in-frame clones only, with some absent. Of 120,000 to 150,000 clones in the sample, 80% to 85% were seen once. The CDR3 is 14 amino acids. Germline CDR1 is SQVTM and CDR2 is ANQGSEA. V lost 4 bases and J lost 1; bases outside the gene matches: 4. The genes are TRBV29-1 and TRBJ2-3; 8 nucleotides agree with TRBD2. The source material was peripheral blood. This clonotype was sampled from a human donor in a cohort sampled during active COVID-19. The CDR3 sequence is CSVAQRGRTDTQYF. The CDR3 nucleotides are TGCAGCGTTGCACAGCGGGGGCGCACAGATACGCAGTATTTT.